This TCR beta chain was sequenced for a study of blood T cell repertoires in COVID-19. Across the whole study: Samples came from the United States, Italy and Spain, spanning acute and convalescent COVID-19. Sample material is recorded as cDNA or gDNA derived from T cells, B-cell-depleted T cells, or PBMCs.

The V gene's germline CDR1 is SGHVS and CDR2 FQNEAQ. Trimming stripped 3 bases from V and 3 bases from J, with 15 bases between. CDR3 length: 15 amino acids. Original handling: Estimation of nucleated cell counts relied on the amplification of reference gene primers. Profiling relied on immunoSEQ multiplex PCR, and the TCRdb table lists in-frame clones only, not all of them. The V and J calls and clone size were taken over from that table, and D and trimming were inferred from the DNA. The table records approximately 170,000 clones, approximately 79% of them present only once. The sequence was obtained from a woman between 50 and 59 years old with acute or convalescent COVID-19. J is TRBJ2-7 and V is TRBV7-8; D unclear. The sequencing input was peripheral blood. For the CDR3, the DNA is TGTGCCAGCAGCTTGATCGGCTATGCGGTCTACGAGCAGTACTTC. Its translation: CASSLIGYAVYEQYF. Complete variable domain (other parts from reference TRBV7-8 and TRBJ2-7): GAGVSQSPRYKVAKRGQDVALRCDPISGHVSLFWYQQALGQGPEFLTYFQNEAQLDKSGLPSDRFFAERPEGSVSTLKIQRTQQEDSAVYLCASSLIGYAVYEQYFGPGTRLTVT.